This TCR beta chain was observed in a study of follicular helper T cells after annual influenza vaccination. About the study: Across the 2013-2014, 2014-2015 and 2015-2016 vaccination seasons, some subjects were resampled.

For this clone: Its antigen is unidentified.

The time point denotes: 2015-2016 season, pre-vaccination. Repertoires were generated with immunoSEQ multiplex PCR, while TCRdb's copy carries only in-frame clones and drops some. The profile shows around 1,300 clones, approximately 85% of them singletons. V lost 4 bases to trimming and J lost 9 bases; unmatched junction nucleotides: 10. Germline V gene lookup returns CDR1 SGHRS and CDR2 YFSETQ. The CDR3 length is 15 residues. Findings of the study overall: Each annual vaccination recalled recurring oligoclonal ICOS+CD38+ cTfh clonotypes.

The specimen was CXCR5+ CD38+ circulating T follicular helper cells from blood, collected on the day of influenza vaccination. Regarding subset: circulating Tfh, non-naive CD4+CXCR5+PD-1+ (ICOS+CD38+ or ICOS-CD38-). The clonotype originates from an adult who received the influenza vaccine. This chain joins TRBV5-1 and TRBJ2-2; 9 positions agree with TRBD1. CDR3 in DNA: TGCGCCAGCAGCACGGGACAGGGATATTCGAGGGAGCTGTTTTTT. Its protein is CASSTGQGYSRELFF.